The 11 T cell receptor beta chains given below trace back to one sample, sequenced in a study of shared clonotypes between healthy human individuals. Data came from immunoSEQ multiplex PCR; TCRdb stores just in-frame clones and leaves some out. Altogether roughly 2 million clones are present, about 95% being singletons, with the ten largest covering more than 0.95%. Terminally differentiated effector memory CD45RA+ cells were excluded by CCR7 positive selection of CD45RO-negative cells. Sequenced material: naive CD8+ T cells sorted from blood. The receptor source for this set is a man aged 18 to 29 in good health.

This sequence joins TRBV9 and TRBJ2-7; D remains unclear. V was clipped by 4 bases and J by 1 base, with 12 bases between them. This CDR3 has 14 residues. Germline CDR1 and CDR2: SGDLS and YYNGEE. CDR3 region: CASSNTYSSYEQYF. Written as DNA, the CDR3 is TGTGCCAGCAGCAATACCTACAGTTCCTACGAGCAGTACTTC.

The chain uses TRBV10-1 and TRBJ2-7; weak D call: TRBD2 (6 bases). The germline V and J ends were trimmed by 6 bases and 0 bases, with 18 bases remaining between them. Germline CDR1 WNHNN, CDR2 SYGVQD (reference sequence). This CDR3 comprises 16 residues. CDR3 sequence (DNA): TGCGCCAGCAGGGTGACTCACGGGGGAAGCTCCTACGAGCAGTACTTC. This encodes CASRVTHGGSSYEQYF.

The chain couples TRBV5-1 to TRBJ2-7; D possibly corresponds to TRBD1 (7 bases). This CDR3 contains 13 residues. Germline CDR1 reads SGHRS; CDR2 reads YFSETQ. V dropped 9 bases and J dropped 4 bases, with 17 bases sitting between them. In DNA form, the CDR3 reads TGCGCCACCTCGCCAGGGGGGCAATACGAGCAGTACTTC. Translated: CATSPGGQYEQYF.

The chain couples TRBV12-5 to TRBJ2-7; D may be TRBD1 or TRBD2 (5 bases each). Germline V CDR1 and CDR2: LGHNT, FRNRAP. CDR3 length equals 16 residues. Trimming took 2 bases from V and 7 from J, leaving 21 bases between them. CDR3 in amino acids: CASGLPQPAWGSEQYF. In DNA form, the CDR3 reads TGTGCTAGTGGTTTGCCTCAACCGGCCTGGGGGTCGGAGCAGTACTTC.

The rearrangement links TRBV5-1 to TRBJ2-5, with 9 bases aligning to TRBD2. The germline CDR1 and CDR2 sequences are SGHRS and YFSETQ. The CDR3 contains 17 residues. Unmatched junction bases numbered 14, after V lost 1 base and J lost 7 bases. The CDR3 DNA reads as TGCGCCAGCAGCTTGAGCTCTCCTAGCGGGATGATTGGGACCCAGTACTTC. Protein: CASSLSSPSGMIGTQYF. Full variable domain (remainder filled in from reference TRBV5-1 and TRBJ2-5): KAGVTQTPRYLIKTRGQQVTLSCSPISGHRSVSWYQQTPGQGLQFLFEYFSETQRNKGNFPGRFSGRQFSNSRSEMNVSTLELGDSALYLCASSLSSPSGMIGTQYFGPGTRLLVL.

The genes are TRBV7-6 and TRBJ2-7, with D hard to call. The CDR3 spans 15 residues. V was clipped by 2 bases and J by 4 bases, with 15 bases between them. Per the germline V gene, CDR1 is SGHVS and CDR2 is FNYEAQ. The CDR3 reads CASSLIVEGNYEQYF. The CDR3 nucleotides are TGTGCCAGCAGCTTAATCGTCGAAGGAAATTACGAGCAGTACTTC.

The chain carries TRBV4-3 and TRBJ1-1; no clear D. Germline V gene data show CDR1 as LGHNA and CDR2 as YSLEER. The CDR3 sequence is 15 residues long. With 2 bases removed from V and 0 bases from J, the gap between germline ends came to 10 bases. The CDR3 is CASSQKTVMNTEAFF. CDR3 bases: TGCGCCAGCAGCCAAAAAACAGTTATGAACACTGAAGCTTTCTTT.

This chain's CDR3 is CASSSPPSREQFF. DNA of the CDR3: TGTGCCAGCAGCTCCCCACCGTCCAGGGAGCAGTTCTTC. V is TRBV7-2 and J is TRBJ2-1, with D uncertain. V was trimmed by 4 bases and J by 10 bases, leaving 14 bases between them. The CDR3 consists of 13 residues. Germline V lookup: CDR1 SGHTA, CDR2 FQGNSA.

The V call is TRBV5-4, the J call TRBJ2-5; TRBD2 is a possible D gene (5 bases). The germline gives CDR1 SGHNT, CDR2 YYREEE (reference sequence). The CDR3 runs 13 residues. V was clipped by 4 bases and J by 2 bases, with 9 bases between them. The CDR3 loop is CASSELDQETQYF. CDR3 nucleotides: TGTGCCAGCAGCGAACTAGATCAAGAGACCCAGTACTTC. The full variable domain, its missing parts supplied by reference TRBV5-4 and TRBJ2-5, is ETGVTQSPTHLIKTRGQQVTLRCSSQSGHNTVSWYQQALGQGPQFIFQYYREEENGRGNFPPRFSGLQFPNYSSELNVNALELDDSALYLCASSELDQETQYFGPGTRLLVL.

This clone was recorded only once. The rearrangement joins TRBV2 to TRBJ2-7, with 10 bases fitting TRBD1. Trimming cost V 4 bases and J 7 bases; bases outside gene matches: 4. There are 13 residues in the CDR3. Germline values: CDR1 SNHLY, CDR2 FYNNEI. The CDR3: CASSGQGAWEQYF. The CDR3 nucleotides read TGTGCCAGCAGTGGACAGGGGGCCTGGGAGCAGTACTTC.

J is TRBJ2-3 and V is TRBV7-9; D unclear. Deletions cut 1 base from V and 4 bases from J, with 9 bases between. The CDR3 runs to 14 residues. CDR1 and CDR2 from the germline V gene are SEHNR and FQNEAQ (reference sequence). CDR3 in amino acids: CASSLVTRSDTQYF. DNA of the CDR3: TGTGCCAGCAGCTTAGTGACAAGATCAGATACGCAGTATTTT.